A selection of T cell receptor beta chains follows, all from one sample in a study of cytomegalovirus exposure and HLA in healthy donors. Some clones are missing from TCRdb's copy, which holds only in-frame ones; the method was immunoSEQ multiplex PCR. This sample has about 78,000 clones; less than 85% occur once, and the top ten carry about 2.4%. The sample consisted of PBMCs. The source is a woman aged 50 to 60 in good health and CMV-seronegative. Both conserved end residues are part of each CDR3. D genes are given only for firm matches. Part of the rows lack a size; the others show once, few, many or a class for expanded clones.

CDR3nt: TGTGCCAGCAGCTTAGGGACAGGGGAAGATCAGCCCCAGCATTTT; CDR3aa: CASSLGTGEDQPQHF; j_gene: TRBJ1-5; d_gene: TRBD1; abundance: .; v_gene: TRBV7-6
CDR3nt: TGTGCCAGCAGCCGGTGGAGTACTGAAGCTTTCTTT; CDR3aa: CASSRWSTEAFF; j_gene: TRBJ1-1; d_gene: .; abundance: .; v_gene: TRBV14
CDR3nt: TGTGCCAGCAGGCCCCGGGACAGGGGTAATTCACCCCTCCACTTT; CDR3aa: CASRPRDRGNSPLHF; j_gene: TRBJ1-6; d_gene: TRBD1; abundance: few; v_gene: TRBV5-6
CDR3nt: TGTGCCAGTACCAGGGGAAGCGAGGCCAACGTCCTGACTTTC; CDR3aa: CASTRGSEANVLTF; j_gene: TRBJ2-6; d_gene: .; abundance: .; v_gene: TRBV19
CDR3nt: TGCGCCAGCAGCTTGGTAGCGGGAAGATCCTACAATGAGCAGTTCTTC; CDR3aa: CASSLVAGRSYNEQFF; j_gene: TRBJ2-1; d_gene: TRBD2; abundance: .; v_gene: TRBV5-1
CDR3nt: TGCGCCAGCAGCCAGGGACAGGGGGCCAGCAATCAGCCCCAGCATTTT; CDR3aa: CASSQGQGASNQPQHF; j_gene: TRBJ1-5; d_gene: TRBD1; abundance: .; v_gene: TRBV4-1
CDR3nt: TGTGCCAGCAGCCAGACACTGAACACTGAAGCTTTCTTT; CDR3aa: CASSQTLNTEAFF; j_gene: TRBJ1-1; d_gene: .; abundance: .; v_gene: TRBV7-6
CDR3nt: TGCGCCAGCAGCTTGGAGGGCTCGCGGCAACCGGGGGTGGCAGATACGCAGTATTTT; CDR3aa: CASSLEGSRQPGVADTQYF; j_gene: TRBJ2-3; d_gene: .; abundance: .; v_gene: TRBV5-1
CDR3nt: TGTGCCAGCAGTTCCCCCATGCGGGGGCAAGAGACCCAGTACTTC; CDR3aa: CASSSPMRGQETQYF; j_gene: TRBJ2-5; d_gene: TRBD2; abundance: .; v_gene: TRBV6-5
CDR3nt: TGTGCCAGCAGCTTAGCGCAGGGGTCGAACACTGAAGCTTTCTTT; CDR3aa: CASSLAQGSNTEAFF; j_gene: TRBJ1-1; d_gene: .; abundance: .; v_gene: TRBV7-9
CDR3nt: TGTGCCAGCAGCTCCGGACTAGCAACGGCAGATACGCAGTATTTT; CDR3aa: CASSSGLATADTQYF; j_gene: TRBJ2-3; d_gene: TRBD2; abundance: .; v_gene: TRBV7-9
CDR3nt: TGTGCCATCAGTGACGTCCGGACAGGGGAAATCTACGAGCAGTACTTC; CDR3aa: CAISDVRTGEIYEQYF; j_gene: TRBJ2-7; d_gene: TRBD1; abundance: .; v_gene: TRBV10-3
CDR3nt: TGTGCCAGCAGCCAAGATCTCACCGGGGAGCTGTTTTTT; CDR3aa: CASSQDLTGELFF; j_gene: TRBJ2-2; d_gene: .; abundance: .; v_gene: TRBV14
CDR3nt: TGTGCCAGCAGCTCCGGGACTAGCGGCTACGAGCAGTACTTC; CDR3aa: CASSSGTSGYEQYF; j_gene: TRBJ2-7; d_gene: TRBD2; abundance: .; v_gene: TRBV7-9
CDR3nt: TGTGCCAGCAGCCCGGACAGGGGGTTTACCGGGGAGCTGTTTTTT; CDR3aa: CASSPDRGFTGELFF; j_gene: TRBJ2-2; d_gene: TRBD1; abundance: .; v_gene: TRBV11-3
CDR3nt: TGTGCCAGCAGCACTAGCGGGAGGCGCAATGAGCAGTTCTTC; CDR3aa: CASSTSGRRNEQFF; j_gene: TRBJ2-1; d_gene: TRBD2; abundance: .; v_gene: TRBV2
CDR3nt: TGTGCCAGCAGCCAAGGGACAGGGGGAGATACGCAGTATTTT; CDR3aa: CASSQGTGGDTQYF; j_gene: TRBJ2-3; d_gene: TRBD1; abundance: .; v_gene: TRBV14
CDR3nt: TGCGCCAGCTCCTCAAACAGGGGGCAGGAGACCCAGTACTTC; CDR3aa: CASSSNRGQETQYF; j_gene: TRBJ2-5; d_gene: TRBD1; abundance: .; v_gene: TRBV4-1
CDR3nt: TGTGCCAGCAGCCCCTCCGGGACAGTGACCCACTACGAGCAGTACTTC; CDR3aa: CASSPSGTVTHYEQYF; j_gene: TRBJ2-7; d_gene: TRBD1; abundance: .; v_gene: TRBV9
CDR3nt: TGTGCCAGCAATCATAAGGCACAGGGGGCCTTCGGAATACGAGAGACCCAGTACTTC; CDR3aa: CASNHKAQGAFGIRETQYF; j_gene: TRBJ2-5; d_gene: TRBD1; abundance: .; v_gene: TRBV11-1
CDR3nt: TGTGCCAGCAGCGGACAGACAGGGGAGCTGTTTTTT; CDR3aa: CASSGQTGELFF; j_gene: TRBJ2-2; d_gene: .; abundance: .; v_gene: TRBV5-4
CDR3nt: TGTGCCAGTAGACCGGGGAACGCGTACGAGCAGTACTTC; CDR3aa: CASRPGNAYEQYF; j_gene: TRBJ2-7; d_gene: .; abundance: .; v_gene: TRBV19
CDR3nt: TGTGCCAGCAGGACAGGGCTCGATGGCTACACCTTC; CDR3aa: CASRTGLDGYTF; j_gene: TRBJ1-2; d_gene: TRBD1; abundance: .; v_gene: TRBV2
CDR3nt: TGTTCCAGCACCCCCGGTGTGAACACTGAAGCTTTCTTT; CDR3aa: CSSTPGVNTEAFF; j_gene: TRBJ1-1; d_gene: .; abundance: few; v_gene: TRBV7-9
CDR3nt: TGTGCCAGCAGCCTTGGGCGGGGGGGCTTTTCTTCGGAGACCCAGTACTTC; CDR3aa: CASSLGRGGFSSETQYF; j_gene: TRBJ2-5; d_gene: TRBD2; abundance: .; v_gene: TRBV7-9
CDR3nt: TGCGCCAGCAGCCTACAGGGTGCCGGCGCGAGGACTGAAGCTTTCTTT; CDR3aa: CASSLQGAGARTEAFF; j_gene: TRBJ1-1; d_gene: .; abundance: .; v_gene: TRBV5-1
CDR3nt: TGTGCCAGCAGCTCCGTCGAGGAACGTAAGCCCCAGCATTTT; CDR3aa: CASSSVEERKPQHF; j_gene: TRBJ1-5; d_gene: .; abundance: .; v_gene: TRBV7-9
CDR3nt: TGTGCCAGCAGCCTTGTCGGTAGCGGGGTTGGCACAGATACGCAGTATTTT; CDR3aa: CASSLVGSGVGTDTQYF; j_gene: TRBJ2-3; d_gene: TRBD2; abundance: .; v_gene: TRBV27
CDR3nt: TGTGCCAGCAGTCCTCGGGGGGAGACCCAGTACTTC; CDR3aa: CASSPRGETQYF; j_gene: TRBJ2-5; d_gene: .; abundance: .; v_gene: TRBV27
CDR3nt: TGTGCCAGCAGCATGGGACAGGCCGAACCTTATAGCAATCAGCCCCAGCATTTT; CDR3aa: CASSMGQAEPYSNQPQHF; j_gene: TRBJ1-5; d_gene: TRBD1; abundance: .; v_gene: TRBV11-3
CDR3nt: TGTGCCAGCAGCGACCCGGGTCTCACGGAGACCCAGTACTTC; CDR3aa: CASSDPGLTETQYF; j_gene: TRBJ2-5; d_gene: .; abundance: .; v_gene: TRBV9
CDR3nt: TGTGCCAGCAGCTTGGCCAACAGGGGGAGGGAGACCCAGTACTTC; CDR3aa: CASSLANRGRETQYF; j_gene: TRBJ2-5; d_gene: TRBD1; abundance: .; v_gene: TRBV5-8
CDR3nt: TGTGCCAGCAGCCATCTCACAGAACTCCATTCACCCCTCCACTTT; CDR3aa: CASSHLTELHSPLHF; j_gene: TRBJ1-6; d_gene: .; abundance: .; v_gene: TRBV4-2
CDR3nt: TGCGCCAGCAGCCACTCTACAGGGTTGGAAGGCACTGAAGCTTTCTTT; CDR3aa: CASSHSTGLEGTEAFF; j_gene: TRBJ1-1; d_gene: .; abundance: few; v_gene: TRBV4-3
CDR3nt: TGTGCCAGCAGATCTCCGAGGACTAACTACAATGAGCAGTTCTTC; CDR3aa: CASRSPRTNYNEQFF; j_gene: TRBJ2-1; d_gene: .; abundance: .; v_gene: TRBV27
CDR3nt: TGTGCCAGCAGTGTCGGGGAAGAGACCCAGTACTTC; CDR3aa: CASSVGEETQYF; j_gene: TRBJ2-5; d_gene: .; abundance: once; v_gene: TRBV6-4
CDR3nt: TGCAGCGCCGAAGGACTTGCAGAGACCCAGTACTTC; CDR3aa: CSAEGLAETQYF; j_gene: TRBJ2-5; d_gene: .; abundance: once; v_gene: TRBV29-1
CDR3nt: TGTGCCTGGAGTCCTAACTTACAGGGCCCCTATGGCTACACCTTC; CDR3aa: CAWSPNLQGPYGYTF; j_gene: TRBJ1-2; d_gene: .; abundance: .; v_gene: TRBV30
CDR3nt: TGTGCCAGCAGCCCCTCTAGCGGGGGGGCGGAAGAGCAGTTCTTC; CDR3aa: CASSPSSGGAEEQFF; j_gene: TRBJ2-1; d_gene: TRBD2; abundance: .; v_gene: TRBV9
CDR3nt: TGCGCCAGCAGCTTGGTTGAGGGAACCTACGAGCAGTACTTC; CDR3aa: CASSLVEGTYEQYF; j_gene: TRBJ2-7; d_gene: .; abundance: .; v_gene: TRBV5-1
CDR3nt: TGTGCCAGCAGTGGCGGGACTAGCGGTTACTACGAGCAGTACTTC; CDR3aa: CASSGGTSGYYEQYF; j_gene: TRBJ2-7; d_gene: TRBD2; abundance: .; v_gene: TRBV2
CDR3nt: TGTGCCAGTAGTCTTATACTAGCGGGGTACAATGAGCAGTTCTTC; CDR3aa: CASSLILAGYNEQFF; j_gene: TRBJ2-1; d_gene: TRBD2; abundance: .; v_gene: TRBV19
CDR3nt: TGTGCCAGCAGTTTACGGCAGGGGGTTCGGACTAGCGGGAGAGGCCTGCCAGGTACGCAGTATTTT; CDR3aa: CASSLRQGVRTSGRGLPGTQYF; j_gene: TRBJ2-3; d_gene: TRBD2; abundance: .; v_gene: TRBV28
CDR3nt: TGTGCCAGCAGTGTCACAGGGAACTATGGCTACACCTTC; CDR3aa: CASSVTGNYGYTF; j_gene: TRBJ1-2; d_gene: .; abundance: .; v_gene: TRBV28
CDR3nt: TGTGCCAGCAGTGAGGAGCTGGTAGCGGGGGTTAATGAGCAGTTCTTC; CDR3aa: CASSEELVAGVNEQFF; j_gene: TRBJ2-1; d_gene: TRBD2; abundance: once; v_gene: TRBV2
CDR3nt: TGCGCCAGCCGGTCTGGGACAGGGGGATCTCTTAGCTATGGCTACACCTTC; CDR3aa: CASRSGTGGSLSYGYTF; j_gene: TRBJ1-2; d_gene: TRBD1; abundance: .; v_gene: TRBV5-1
CDR3nt: TGTGCCAGTAGTGCACGAGGGAGGTTGGGGTATGGCTACACCTTC; CDR3aa: CASSARGRLGYGYTF; j_gene: TRBJ1-2; d_gene: .; abundance: .; v_gene: TRBV19
CDR3nt: TGTGCCAGTAGCCCAGGAACAGGGCCCGGGGAGCTGTTTTTT; CDR3aa: CASSPGTGPGELFF; j_gene: TRBJ2-2; d_gene: .; abundance: .; v_gene: TRBV19
CDR3nt: TGTGCCAGCAGTTTAAGGGACAGGGGTATGTCTTTC; CDR3aa: CASSLRDRGMSF; j_gene: TRBJ2-6; d_gene: TRBD1; abundance: .; v_gene: TRBV28
CDR3nt: TGTGCCAGCAGTGACATGGGATCTAGCGGGAGGTTATACCGGTACAATGAGCAGTTCTTC; CDR3aa: CASSDMGSSGRLYRYNEQFF; j_gene: TRBJ2-1; d_gene: TRBD2; abundance: .; v_gene: TRBV6-1
CDR3nt: TGTGCCAGCAGCTTTTCACAGGGGGCGCAGAATGGCTACACCTTC; CDR3aa: CASSFSQGAQNGYTF; j_gene: TRBJ1-2; d_gene: TRBD1; abundance: once; v_gene: TRBV7-9
CDR3nt: TGTGCCAGCAGTGAAGAAACAGGGGCAGGCTATGGCTACACCTTC; CDR3aa: CASSEETGAGYGYTF; j_gene: TRBJ1-2; d_gene: TRBD1; abundance: .; v_gene: TRBV6-1
CDR3nt: TGTGCCAGCAGCTTACGTCGGACAGACTCTGGAAACACCATATATTTT; CDR3aa: CASSLRRTDSGNTIYF; j_gene: TRBJ1-3; d_gene: .; abundance: .; v_gene: TRBV7-9
CDR3nt: TGTGCCAGTAGTGAAGGACAGGGGGAGACCCAGTACTTC; CDR3aa: CASSEGQGETQYF; j_gene: TRBJ2-5; d_gene: TRBD1; abundance: .; v_gene: TRBV19
CDR3nt: TGCGCCAGCAGCCAAGCAGTTGCCTACGAGCAGTACTTC; CDR3aa: CASSQAVAYEQYF; j_gene: TRBJ2-7; d_gene: .; abundance: .; v_gene: TRBV4-1
CDR3nt: TGTGCCAGCCAGATAAACCCGGGGAGCTCCTACGAGCAGTACTTC; CDR3aa: CASQINPGSSYEQYF; j_gene: TRBJ2-7; d_gene: .; abundance: .; v_gene: TRBV28
CDR3nt: TGTGCTAGCAGCCTCGGGGGAATTCAAGAGACCCAGTACTTC; CDR3aa: CASSLGGIQETQYF; j_gene: TRBJ2-5; d_gene: .; abundance: .; v_gene: TRBV7-7